This TCR beta chain comes out of a study of blood T cell repertoires in COVID-19. Study summary: There were acute and convalescent COVID-19 samples, and they came from the United States, Italy and Spain. Nucleic acid was either cDNA or gDNA, and it came from T cells, B-cell-depleted T cells, or PBMCs.

Authors' analysis steps: Using reference gene primer amplification, nucleated cell counts were estimated. The protocol was immunoSEQ multiplex PCR, while the TCRdb copy is restricted to in-frame clones and leaves out a portion. V and J calls and clone size are copied from that table; D and trimming were computed from the DNA. The table has 350,000 to 450,000 clones, 85% to 90% seen once. Cohort 3 recovered donors had two negative PCRs, clearance, or symptom resolution. CDR1 and CDR2 (germline): KGHSY, FQNENV. Unmatched junction bases numbered 5, after V lost 2 bases and J lost 4 bases. This CDR3 is 17 amino acids long. This clone was observed once.

The sample comprised PBMCs or T cells enriched from blood (not recorded which). The V call is TRBV16, the J call TRBJ2-5; 15 bases are a match to TRBD2. The sequence derives from a man aged 25-40 years who had recovered from COVID-19. CDR3 sequence reads: CASSQGLAGGPLETQYF. The CDR3 DNA reads TGTGCCAGCAGCCAAGGACTAGCGGGAGGGCCATTAGAGACCCAGTACTTC.